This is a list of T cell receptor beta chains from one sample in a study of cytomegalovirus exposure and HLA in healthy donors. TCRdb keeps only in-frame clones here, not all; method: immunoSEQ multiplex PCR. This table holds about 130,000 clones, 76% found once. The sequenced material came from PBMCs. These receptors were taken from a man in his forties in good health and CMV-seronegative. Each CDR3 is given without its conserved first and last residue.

ASSLSRDNEQF	TRBV7-2	TRBJ2-1
ASTGGYSGNTIY	TRBV2	TRBJ1-3
SVEDQGTYEQY	TRBV29-1	TRBJ2-7
ASSAGGNSGQPQH	TRBV5-6	TRBJ1-5
ASSFGQGNSGNTIY	TRBV5-4	TRBJ1-3
ASKGSGGRGTQY	TRBV19	TRBJ2-3
ASSVGRLAGVYEQY	TRBV9	TRBJ2-7
ASTALQGGDTQY	TRBV28	TRBJ2-3
ASSLVQQGNTGELF	TRBV7-2	TRBJ2-2
ASSLTSASSYEQY	TRBV7-9	TRBJ2-7
AGKNGGAINYNEQF	TRBV27	TRBJ2-1
SVSGTSGLTSTDTQY	TRBV29-1	TRBJ2-3
ASSYGSGSGYEQY	TRBV5-5	TRBJ2-7
AISESGPGDWWTGIYEQY	TRBV10-3	TRBJ2-7
ASLDGGQGGTEAF	TRBV6-5	TRBJ1-1
ASSLAGEGSNQPQH	TRBV28	TRBJ1-5
ASSSGVGSYEQY	TRBV5-4	TRBJ2-7
ATSGDRTGYEQY	TRBV15	TRBJ2-7
ASSLDPAGYEQY	TRBV11-2	TRBJ2-7
ASSYNHGPYNEQF	TRBV6-5	TRBJ2-1
ASSYVRGLNSPLH	TRBV6-6	TRBJ1-6
ASSPGGASETQY	TRBV11-3	TRBJ2-5
ASSELRETQY	TRBV2	TRBJ2-5
ASSQPNDRAGYGYT	TRBV4-2	TRBJ1-2
ASSYAVNYEQY	TRBV6-5	TRBJ2-7
ASSTRQSNMNTEAF	TRBV6-6	TRBJ1-1